Sequencing of this T cell receptor beta chain was carried out in a study of cytomegalovirus exposure and HLA in healthy donors. Germline lookup yields CDR1 SGHVS and CDR2 FQNEAQ. Trimming took off 5 bases at V and 2 bases at J, with 10 bases between the two ends. The CDR3 is 13 amino acids. Study-wide points: Per a later analysis, HLA-associated TCR beta chains showed more clonal expansion than other, equally common TCR beta chains. Later analysis identified a missense DCLRE1C variant that was linked to TCR beta V- and J-gene trimming. Researchers reportedly found TCR beta sequences accurately predicted most subjects' HLA-A and HLA-B alleles. Published work reported that the classifier diagnosed cytomegalovirus status with high specificity and sensitivity.

Researchers ran the PCR with 60 Vbeta and 13 Jbeta primers. The protocol was immunoSEQ multiplex PCR, while the TCRdb copy is restricted to in-frame clones and leaves out a portion. The table has approximately 240,000 clones, roughly 90% seen once. Turning to this clone: Its matching antigen is unknown.

The sample taken for sequencing was PBMCs. This TCR was recovered from a woman aged 18-35 years in good health and CMV-seronegative. This chain links TRBV7-8 with TRBJ2-7, with D possibly matching TRBD1 (6 bases). Here the CDR3 DNA reads TGTGCCAGCAGCCAAGGACAGACCTACGAGCAGTACTTC. This codes for CASSQGQTYEQYF.